These T cell receptor beta chains were read from a single sample in a study of OX40 agonist ivuxolimab in advanced cancers. Using immunoSEQ multiplex PCR, the repertoire was profiled, and TCRdb retains in-frame clones only, with some absent. Of tens of thousands of clones in the sample, under 90% were seen once. The sequences come from CD4+ or CD8+ T cells sorted from blood, collected in a trial of the OX40 agonist ivuxolimab. The source is an adult with an advanced solid tumor such as melanoma, head and neck, liver or kidney cancer. CDR3s include the opening cysteine and the closing phenylalanine or tryptophan. D genes are given only for firm matches. Size is omitted from some rows. Given values are once, few, many or a class for expanded clones.

-	-	TRBV11-2	TRBJ1-1	14	CASNPAQGNTEAFF	TGTGCCAGCAACCCGGCACAGGGGAACACTGAAGCTTTCTTT
-	-	TRBV30	TRBJ1-6	15	CAWSVEDRKNSPLHF	TGTGCCTGGAGTGTGGAAGACAGAAAAAATTCACCCCTCCACTTT
-	TRBD2	TRBV19	TRBJ2-3	16	CASRKLAGGVSDTQYF	TGTGCCAGTAGGAAGCTAGCGGGAGGGGTCTCAGATACGCAGTATTTT
-	TRBD2	TRBV27	TRBJ2-1	14	CASSTSGRGNEQFF	TGTGCCAGCAGCACTAGCGGGAGGGGCAATGAGCAGTTCTTC
-	TRBD1	TRBV14	TRBJ1-3	17	CASSRYPPGQTGNTIYF	TGTGCCAGCAGCCGATACCCACCGGGACAGACTGGAAACACCATATATTTT
once	TRBD1	TRBV5-1	TRBJ1-2	15	CASSLEGGTGDGYTF	TGCGCCAGCAGCTTGGAGGGCGGGACAGGGGATGGCTACACCTTC
-	TRBD1	TRBV5-1	TRBJ1-2	13	CASSQGQNYGYTF	TGCGCCAGCAGCCAGGGACAGAACTATGGCTACACCTTC
-	-	TRBV30	TRBJ2-3	14	CAWSVRWGVDTQYF	TGTGCCTGGAGTGTCCGGTGGGGGGTGGATACGCAGTATTTT
-	TRBD2	TRBV2	TRBJ2-1	15	CASRERTSGNNEQFF	TGTGCCAGCAGAGAACGGACTAGCGGGAACAATGAGCAGTTCTTC
-	-	TRBV7-6	TRBJ2-5	13	CASTLTGFETQYF	TGTGCCAGCACCTTAACAGGGTTTGAGACCCAGTACTTC
-	-	TRBV4-1	TRBJ1-6	17	CASSQVVTLRGHSPLHF	TGCGCCAGCAGCCAAGTAGTCACTCTTCGGGGCCATTCACCCCTCCACTTT
-	-	TRBV30	TRBJ1-6	13	CAWTAISDSPLHF	TGTGCCTGGACAGCCATTTCTGATTCACCCCTCCACTTT
-	-	TRBV6-5	TRBJ1-3	15	CASSYSGSRMDTIYF	TGTGCCAGCAGTTACTCGGGCAGTCGTATGGACACCATATATTTT
-	TRBD1	TRBV7-7	TRBJ2-1	16	CASSLRLGTGLNEQFF	TGTGCTAGCAGCCTTAGGCTCGGGACAGGGTTGAATGAGCAGTTCTTC
-	-	TRBV18	TRBJ2-7	11	CASSPVYEQYF	TGTGCCAGCTCACCCGTCTACGAGCAGTACTTC
-	-	TRBV5-1	TRBJ2-7	15	CASSLEEGATYEQYF	TGCGCCAGCAGCTTGGAGGAGGGGGCGACCTACGAGCAGTACTTC
-	-	TRBV15	TRBJ1-2	11	CATSQGYGYTF	TGTGCCACCAGCCAAGGCTATGGCTACACCTTC
-	TRBD1	TRBV6-5	TRBJ1-6	16	CASSYSGGQNNSPLHF	TGTGCCAGCAGTTACTCAGGGGGACAGAATAATTCACCCCTCCACTTT
once	TRBD1	TRBV19	TRBJ1-5	14	CASRLQGGNQPQHF	TGTGCCAGTAGATTACAGGGGGGCAATCAGCCCCAGCATTTT
-	-	TRBV28	TRBJ2-1	11	CASSLYNEQFF	TGTGCCAGCAGTTTGTACAATGAGCAGTTCTTC
-	-	TRBV11-3	TRBJ2-6	16	CASSLGRDVGANVLTF	TGTGCCAGCAGCTTAGGCAGGGATGTTGGGGCCAACGTCCTGACTTTC
-	-	TRBV11-3	TRBJ1-1	13	CASSFNVANGAFF	TGTGCCAGCAGCTTTAACGTAGCCAACGGGGCTTTCTTT
-	-	TRBV2	TRBJ2-1	13	CASSDTGTLEQFF	TGTGCCAGCAGTGACACCGGGACCCTCGAGCAGTTCTTC
-	TRBD1	TRBV5-1	TRBJ2-2	15	CASSFIEQGVGELFF	TGCGCCAGCAGCTTCATTGAACAGGGGGTCGGGGAGCTGTTTTTT
once	-	TRBV5-5	TRBJ1-2	14	CASSLQINQGGYTF	TGTGCCAGCAGCCTACAGATCAATCAGGGCGGCTACACCTTC
-	-	TRBV5-1	TRBJ1-2	15	CASSLVEAANYGYTF	TGCGCCAGCAGCTTGGTAGAGGCTGCTAACTATGGCTACACCTTC
-	-	TRBV30	TRBJ1-2	15	CAWTTMGRGAAGYTF	TGTGCCTGGACCACTATGGGCAGGGGTGCGGCAGGCTACACCTTC
-	-	TRBV5-1	TRBJ2-5	16	CASSLVAHHPQETQYF	TGCGCCAGCAGCTTGGTGGCTCACCACCCTCAAGAGACCCAGTACTTC
-	-	TRBV4-1	TRBJ2-7	13	CASSQASAYEQYF	TGCGCCAGCAGCCAGGCGAGCGCATACGAGCAGTACTTC
-	-	TRBV5-1	TRBJ2-7	14	CASRDSGTPGEQYF	TGCGCCAGCAGAGATTCGGGGACCCCCGGCGAGCAGTACTTC
-	TRBD1	TRBV19	TRBJ2-2	14	CAIPGTGNTGELFF	TGTGCCATTCCCGGGACAGGAAACACCGGGGAGCTGTTTTTT
-	-	TRBV11-2	TRBJ2-7	12	CASSLVPLEQYF	TGTGCCAGCAGCTTAGTTCCCCTCGAGCAGTACTTC
once	TRBD2	TRBV4-2	TRBJ2-1	15	CASREGVAGYGEQFF	TGTGCCAGCCGGGAGGGGGTAGCGGGATACGGTGAGCAGTTCTTC
-	TRBD2	TRBV18	TRBJ2-1	15	CASSPGLAGDNEQFF	TGTGCCAGCTCACCGGGACTAGCGGGGGACAATGAGCAGTTCTTC
-	-	TRBV7-9	TRBJ2-5	15	CASSPPGGGSETQYF	TGTGCCAGCAGCCCCCCGGGGGGCGGGTCCGAGACCCAGTACTTC
-	-	TRBV11-3	TRBJ2-3	14	CASSLISSSDTQYF	TGTGCCAGCAGCCTCATTAGCAGTTCAGATACGCAGTATTTT
once	-	TRBV19	TRBJ2-1	12	CASMGEVPDRVF	TGTGCCTCAATGGGGGAGGTTCCAGATAGGGTCTTC
-	-	TRBV4-1	TRBJ1-2	13	CASSQDRVDGYTF	TGCGCCAGCAGCCAAGACAGGGTTGACGGCTACACCTTC
-	-	TRBV5-1	TRBJ2-5	16	CASSLEYLVGGETQYF	TGCGCCAGCAGCTTGGAGTATCTCGTAGGTGGGGAGACCCAGTACTTC
-	-	TRBV27	TRBJ2-6	14	CASRGHSGANVLTF	TGTGCCAGCAGGGGTCACTCTGGGGCCAACGTCCTGACTTTC
-	TRBD2	TRBV6-5	TRBJ2-7	14	CASSQDGRGYEQYF	TGTGCCAGCAGCCAAGATGGGAGGGGATACGAGCAGTACTTC
-	-	TRBV2	TRBJ2-3	11	CASLDTDTQYF	TGTGCCAGCCTCGACACAGATACGCAGTATTTT
-	-	TRBV11-3	TRBJ2-1	14	CASSLGFSYNEQFF	TGTGCCAGCAGCTTAGGGTTCTCCTACAATGAGCAGTTCTTC
few	-	TRBV19	TRBJ2-5	11	CASTRVETQYF	TGTGCCAGTACAAGGGTGGAGACCCAGTACTTC
-	-	TRBV15	TRBJ2-5	12	CATSRDQETQYF	TGTGCCACCAGCAGAGATCAAGAGACCCAGTACTTC
-	-	TRBV15	TRBJ1-1	15	CATSRDFVGGTEAFF	TGTGCCACCAGCAGAGATTTTGTCGGCGGGACTGAAGCTTTCTTT
-	TRBD1	TRBV7-8	TRBJ1-4	20	CASSPEPGQGYEWSNEKLFF	TGTGCCAGCAGCCCCGAACCGGGACAGGGGTACGAGTGGTCTAATGAAAAACTGTTTTTT
-	-	TRBV5-1	TRBJ1-1	16	CASSLAGWGLNTEAFF	TGCGCCAGCAGCTTGGCGGGTTGGGGGCTGAACACTGAAGCTTTCTTT
-	-	TRBV28	TRBJ2-5	14	CASSAATGYETQYF	TGTGCCAGCAGTGCCGCCACAGGGTATGAGACCCAGTACTTC
-	TRBD2	TRBV6-5	TRBJ2-2	15	CASSPLAGVTGELFF	TGTGCCAGCAGTCCACTAGCGGGAGTAACCGGGGAGCTGTTTTTT
-	TRBD1	TRBV19	TRBJ1-2	14	CASSQSGQNYGYTF	TGTGCCAGTAGCCAATCGGGACAGAACTATGGCTACACCTTC
-	TRBD1	TRBV5-1	TRBJ2-7	14	CASSPGTGGYEQYF	TGCGCCAGCAGCCCGGGGACAGGGGGCTACGAGCAGTACTTC
-	-	TRBV28	TRBJ1-1	13	CASVKNMNTEAFF	TGTGCCAGCGTGAAAAACATGAACACTGAAGCTTTCTTT
few	-	TRBV5-1	TRBJ1-2	14	CASSLLDLRTDSTF	TGCGCCAGCAGCTTGTTAGATTTACGGACTGATAGCACCTTC